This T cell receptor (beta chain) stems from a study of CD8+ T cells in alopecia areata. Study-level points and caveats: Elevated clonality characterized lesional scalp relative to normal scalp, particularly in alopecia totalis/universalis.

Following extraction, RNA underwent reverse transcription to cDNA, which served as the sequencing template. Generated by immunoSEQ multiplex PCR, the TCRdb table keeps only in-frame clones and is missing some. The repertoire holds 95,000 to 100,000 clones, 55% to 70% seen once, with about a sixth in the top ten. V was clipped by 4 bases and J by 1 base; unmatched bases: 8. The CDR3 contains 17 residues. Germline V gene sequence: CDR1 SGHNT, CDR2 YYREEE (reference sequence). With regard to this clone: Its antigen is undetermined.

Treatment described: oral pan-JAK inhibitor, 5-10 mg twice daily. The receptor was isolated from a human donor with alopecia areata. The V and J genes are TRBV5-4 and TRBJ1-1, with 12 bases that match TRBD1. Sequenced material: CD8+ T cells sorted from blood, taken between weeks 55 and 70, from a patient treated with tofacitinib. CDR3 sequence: CASSRGQGARGNTEAFF. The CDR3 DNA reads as TGTGCCAGCAGCCGGGGACAGGGGGCGCGGGGGAACACTGAAGCTTTCTTT.